These 4 T cell receptor beta chains came from one sample sequenced in a study of graft-versus-host responses after intestinal transplantation. Here immunoSEQ multiplex PCR was the method, and the copy in TCRdb shows in-frame clones only, minus some. The data hold under 150,000 clones, with approximately 90% observed a single time. No antigen is known for these receptors. Material: unstimulated CD4+ T cells sorted from spleen or lymph node cells, obtained before intestinal transplant. All receptors come from a human donor who received an intestinal transplant.

This clone was seen only a few times. This chain joins TRBV19 and TRBJ1-2, with a weak D call TRBD1 (5 bases). V was pared by 5 bases and J by 4 bases, with 20 bases between. Germline CDR1 and CDR2: LNHDA and SQIVND (reference sequence). This CDR3 comprises 16 residues. CDR3 in amino acids: CASSGPGTGRSYGYTF. The CDR3 nucleotides are TGTGCCAGTAGTGGCCCAGGTACGGGGCGAAGCTATGGCTACACCTTC.

This chain connects TRBV9 to TRBJ2-7, with 7 bases aligning to TRBD2. The germline gives CDR1 SGDLS, CDR2 YYNGEE. The CDR3 extends over 14 amino acids. V lost 4 bases to trimming and J lost 3 bases; unmatched junction nucleotides: 7. The CDR3 spells CASSPRGGGYEQYF. DNA of the CDR3: TGTGCCAGCAGCCCTAGGGGCGGGGGCTACGAGCAGTACTTC.

The chain recombines TRBV10-3 with TRBJ1-2; 12 positions match TRBD1. With 6 bases clipped from V and 6 bases from J, the junction kept 14 bases outside the gene matches. The CDR3 runs 17 residues. Germline V lookup: CDR1 ENHRY, CDR2 SYGVKD. The CDR3 DNA is TGTGCCATCAGGCCGGGACAGGGGGCGTCTAGAGTACATGGCTACACCTTC. Protein: CAIRPGQGASRVHGYTF.

Only one count was recorded for this clone. The chain is built from TRBV4-1 and TRBJ2-6; either TRBD1 or TRBD2 may fit D (5 bases each). CDR1 and CDR2 (germline): MGHRA, YSYEKL. This CDR3 region has 18 residues. The V end was cut by 0 bases, the J end by 0 bases, with 12 bases between. The DNA for the CDR3 is TGCGCCAGCAGCCAAGAAGGGACGGGGTACTCTGGGGCCAACGTCCTGACTTTC. Translated, it gives CASSQEGTGYSGANVLTF.